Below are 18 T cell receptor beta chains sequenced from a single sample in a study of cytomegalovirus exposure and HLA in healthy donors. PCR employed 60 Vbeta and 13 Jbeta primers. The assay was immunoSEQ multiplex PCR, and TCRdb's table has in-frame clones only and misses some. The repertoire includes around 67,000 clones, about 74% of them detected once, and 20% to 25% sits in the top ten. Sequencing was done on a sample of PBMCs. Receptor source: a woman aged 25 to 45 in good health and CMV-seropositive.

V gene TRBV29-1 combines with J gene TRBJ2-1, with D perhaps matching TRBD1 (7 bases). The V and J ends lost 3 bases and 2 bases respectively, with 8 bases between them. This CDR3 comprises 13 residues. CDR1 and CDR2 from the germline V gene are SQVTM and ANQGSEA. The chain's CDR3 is CSVDRGAYNEQFF. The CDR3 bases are TGCAGCGTTGACAGGGGGGCCTACAATGAGCAGTTCTTC.

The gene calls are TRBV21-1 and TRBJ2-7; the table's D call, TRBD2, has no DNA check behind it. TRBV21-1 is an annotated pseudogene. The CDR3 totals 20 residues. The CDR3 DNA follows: TGTGCCAGCAGCAAACGGGGGACTAGCGGGAGGGCCCCACCAGGCTACGAGCAGTACTTC. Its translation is CASSKRGTSGRAPPGYEQYF.

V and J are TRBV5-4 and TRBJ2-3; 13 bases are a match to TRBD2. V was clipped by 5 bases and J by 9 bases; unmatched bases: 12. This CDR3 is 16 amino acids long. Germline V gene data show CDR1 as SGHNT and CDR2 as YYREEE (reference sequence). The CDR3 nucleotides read TGTGCCAGCAGTTCCGGACTAGCGGGAGTGGGGGGGACGCAGTATTTT. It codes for CASSSGLAGVGGTQYF.

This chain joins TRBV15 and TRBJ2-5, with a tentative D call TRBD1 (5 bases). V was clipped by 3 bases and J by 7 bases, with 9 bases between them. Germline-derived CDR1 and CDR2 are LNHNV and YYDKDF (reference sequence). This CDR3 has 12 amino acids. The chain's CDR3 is CATSRGQGTQYF. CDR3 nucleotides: TGTGCCACCAGCAGGGGCCAGGGGACCCAGTACTTC.

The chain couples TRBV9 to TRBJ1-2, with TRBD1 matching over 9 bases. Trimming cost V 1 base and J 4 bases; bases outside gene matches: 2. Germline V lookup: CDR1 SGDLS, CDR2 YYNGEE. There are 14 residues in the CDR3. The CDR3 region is CASSVSTGGYGYTF. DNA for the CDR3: TGTGCCAGCAGCGTATCGACAGGGGGCTATGGCTACACCTTC.

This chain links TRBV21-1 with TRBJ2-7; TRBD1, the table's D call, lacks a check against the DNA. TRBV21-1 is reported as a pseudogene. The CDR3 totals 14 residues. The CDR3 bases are TGTGCCAGCAGCAAGACGGACAGCAACTACGAGCAGTACTTC. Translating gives CASSKTDSNYEQYF.

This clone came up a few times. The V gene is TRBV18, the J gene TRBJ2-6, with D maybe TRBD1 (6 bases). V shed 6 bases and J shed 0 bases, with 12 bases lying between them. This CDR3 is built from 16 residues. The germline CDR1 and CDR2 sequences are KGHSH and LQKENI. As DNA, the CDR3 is TGTGCCAGCTCGCCGGACAGCGCCTCTGGGGCCAACGTCCTGACTTTC. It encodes CASSPDSASGANVLTF.

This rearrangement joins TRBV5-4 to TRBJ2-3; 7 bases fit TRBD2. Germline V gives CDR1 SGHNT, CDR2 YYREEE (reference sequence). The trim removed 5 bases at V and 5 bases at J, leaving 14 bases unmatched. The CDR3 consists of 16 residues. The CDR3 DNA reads TGTGCCAGCAGTTTCTCTAGCGGAATTAGGGGAGATACGCAGTATTTT. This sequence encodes CASSFSSGIRGDTQYF.

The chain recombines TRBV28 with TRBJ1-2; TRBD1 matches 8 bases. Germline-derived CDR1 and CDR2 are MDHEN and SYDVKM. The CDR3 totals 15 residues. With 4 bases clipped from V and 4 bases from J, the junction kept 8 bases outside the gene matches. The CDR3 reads CASSSTGDIFYGYTF. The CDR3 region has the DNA TGTGCCAGCAGTTCGACAGGGGACATCTTCTATGGCTACACCTTC.

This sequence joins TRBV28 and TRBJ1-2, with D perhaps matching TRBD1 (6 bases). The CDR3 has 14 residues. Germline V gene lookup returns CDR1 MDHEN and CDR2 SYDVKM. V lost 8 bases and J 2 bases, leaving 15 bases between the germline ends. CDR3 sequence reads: CASSGGALNYGYTF. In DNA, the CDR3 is TGTGCCAGCTCCGGGGGGGCCCTAAACTATGGCTACACCTTC.

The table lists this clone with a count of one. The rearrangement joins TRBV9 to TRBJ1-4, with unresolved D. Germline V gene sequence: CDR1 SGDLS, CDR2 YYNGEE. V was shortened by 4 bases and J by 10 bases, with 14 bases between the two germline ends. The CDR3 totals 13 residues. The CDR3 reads CASSPALRGKLFF. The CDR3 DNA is TGTGCCAGCAGCCCGGCCCTTCGGGGAAAACTGTTTTTT.

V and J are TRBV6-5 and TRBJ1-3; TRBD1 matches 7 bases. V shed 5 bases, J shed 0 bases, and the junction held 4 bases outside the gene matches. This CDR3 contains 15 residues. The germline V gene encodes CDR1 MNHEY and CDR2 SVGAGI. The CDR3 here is CASSRTGFSGNTIYF. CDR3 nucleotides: TGTGCCAGCAGTCGGACAGGTTTCTCTGGAAACACCATATATTTT.

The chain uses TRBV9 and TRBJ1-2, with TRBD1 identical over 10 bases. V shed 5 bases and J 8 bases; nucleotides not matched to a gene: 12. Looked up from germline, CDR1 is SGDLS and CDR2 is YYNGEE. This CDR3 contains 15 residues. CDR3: CASRKTGGPGKGYTF. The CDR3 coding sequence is TGTGCCAGCAGGAAGACAGGGGGCCCAGGGAAGGGCTACACCTTC.

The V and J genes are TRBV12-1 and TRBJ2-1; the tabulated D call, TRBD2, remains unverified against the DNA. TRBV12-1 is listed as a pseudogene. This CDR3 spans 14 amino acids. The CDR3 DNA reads TGTGCCAGCAGCTGCTTATGGCGGGATAATGAGCAGTTCTTC. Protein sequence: CASSCLWRDNEQFF.

This CDR3 reads CASNKLSGTGDQPQHF. The DNA of the CDR3 is TGTGCCAGCAACAAGCTCTCCGGGACAGGAGATCAGCCCCAGCATTTT. The genes are TRBV5-6 and TRBJ1-5; 8 nucleotides agree with TRBD1. This CDR3 comprises 16 residues. J lost 5 bases, V lost 6 bases, and 13 bases had no gene match. Germline CDR1 reads SGHDT; CDR2 reads YYEEEE.

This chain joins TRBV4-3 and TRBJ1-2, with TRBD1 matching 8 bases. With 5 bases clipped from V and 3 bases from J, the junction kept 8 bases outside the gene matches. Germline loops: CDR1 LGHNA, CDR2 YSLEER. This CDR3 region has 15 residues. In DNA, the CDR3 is TGCGCCAGCAGCGCTGGGACAGGAATAGACTATGGCTACACCTTC. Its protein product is CASSAGTGIDYGYTF.

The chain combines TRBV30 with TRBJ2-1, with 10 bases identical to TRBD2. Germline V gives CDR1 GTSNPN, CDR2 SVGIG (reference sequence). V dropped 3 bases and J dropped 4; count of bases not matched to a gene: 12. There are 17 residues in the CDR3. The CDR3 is CAWRPQKAGGPYNEQFF. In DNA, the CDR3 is TGTGCCTGGAGACCCCAAAAAGCGGGAGGGCCATACAATGAGCAGTTCTTC.

The CDR3 nucleotides are TGTGCCAGCAGTTTATTAAGGGGTCAGCCCCAGCATTTT. The encoded protein is CASSLLRGQPQHF. The chain recombines TRBV27 with TRBJ1-5; D is perhaps TRBD1 (5 bases). The germline gives CDR1 MNHEY, CDR2 SMNVEV (reference sequence). The CDR3 runs to 13 residues. Trimming pared 1 base from V and 6 bases from J, leaving 7 bases between.